This T cell receptor beta chain emerged from a study of T cell repertoires in cytomegalovirus infection. Trimming stripped 8 bases from V and 5 bases from J, with 21 bases between. Looked up from germline, CDR1 is WSHSY and CDR2 is SAAADI. The CDR3 runs 15 residues. This clonotype showed up many times. TCRdb re-called the reads through MiXCR, storing one row per CDR3 protein. The sample consists of under 300,000 distinct CDR3 sequences, around 12% of them appearing once. This clonotype originated in a human donor in good health (CMV status not recorded). Some clones in this sample may be carry-over from other donors' samples. Sequenced: PBMCs. The gene calls are TRBV10-2 and TRBJ1-1; D is perhaps TRBD1 (5 bases). The CDR3 bases are TGCGCCAGCCTTATGGGGGGTAGGAAAGGAACTGAAGCTTTCTTT. Encoded protein: CASLMGGRKGTEAFF.